Sequencing of this TCR beta chain was carried out in a study of Ad26.COV2.S vaccination and SARS-CoV-2 variants. Study information: The COV1001 Ad26.COV2.S trial arm included the donor. By the intramuscular route, Ad26.COV2.S was given once, or twice 56 days apart. General study findings and limits: Vaccinees displayed broader spike-specific TCR repertoires than placebo recipients. Whether participants received vaccine or placebo, their non-spike TCR breadth was similar.

The sample holds a few counts of this clone. No antigen is known for it. V lost 3 bases, J lost 7 bases, and 8 bases stayed unmatched. This CDR3 has 14 residues. Germline values: CDR1 SGHDT, CDR2 YYEEEE. Noted treatment: approximately 18 received Ad26.COV2.S at low or high dose, single or two shots; a few received placebo; per-sample allocation not given. The investigators took samples on day 63 after the first vaccine or placebo injection. Assay used: immunoSEQ multiplex PCR; TCRdb lists only in-frame clones, some missing. Of roughly 500,000 clones listed, roughly 89% were seen once; the top ten hold about 2.7%.

The sequencing here drew on peripheral blood, taken in a trial of Ad26.COV2.S vaccine versus placebo. This receptor was identified in a person aged 18-65 years who received the Ad26.COV2.S COVID-19 vaccine or a placebo. V usage is TRBV5-6 and J usage is TRBJ1-2; TRBD1 matches 8 bases. The CDR3 loop reads CASSWSDRGSGYTF. CDR3 bases: TGTGCCAGCAGCTGGTCCGACAGGGGATCTGGCTACACCTTC.